This TCR beta chain was found in a study of blood T cell repertoires in COVID-19. Exposed participants encountered a COVID-19 case during the 2 weeks preceding study entry. CDR1 and CDR2 (germline): MRHNA, SNTAGT. V dropped 2 bases and J dropped 1; count of bases not matched to a gene: 8. The CDR3 is 19 amino acids. Authors' data handling: It was from reference gene primer amplification that nucleated cell counts were estimated. Sequencing used immunoSEQ multiplex PCR; TCRdb keeps in-frame clones, though not all of them. V and J calls and clone size are those listed in that table; D and trimming were worked out from the DNA. The data contain under 150,000 clones, roughly 84% of them singletons.

The chain couples TRBV6-4 to TRBJ2-2; TRBD2 matches 12 bases. The clonotype was recovered from a woman aged 45-60 years who had been exposed to COVID-19. The source material was PBMCs or T cells enriched from blood (not recorded which). The CDR3 nucleotides read TGTGCCAGCAGTGACGGCTGGACTAGCGGGGACAAGAACACCGGGGAGCTGTTTTTT. Its protein is CASSDGWTSGDKNTGELFF.